The source of this T cell receptor (beta chain) is a study of cytomegalovirus exposure and HLA in healthy donors. Trimming cost V 5 bases and J 13 bases, with 16 bases left between them. CDR3 length equals 12 residues. The germline CDR1 and CDR2 sequences are SGHTA and FQGNSA. Study conclusions and caveats: The likely origin of a cluster of highly shared sequence variants was a sequencing artifact. When a later analysis was performed, an Asian-associated ancestry cluster reportedly had fewer N-insertions than the approximately 600-donor mean.

Researchers ran the PCR with 60 Vbeta and 13 Jbeta primers. Sequencing used immunoSEQ multiplex PCR; TCRdb keeps in-frame clones, though not all of them. This sample has about 170,000 clones, with 70% to 90% found just once. Points on this clone: Its cognate antigen is unknown.

The sample taken for sequencing was PBMCs. The V and J genes are TRBV7-2 and TRBJ2-3; D is undetermined. The TCR originated in a man aged 25 to 40 in good health and CMV-seropositive. CDR3 coding DNA: TGTGCCAGCAGCGCAGAGGTAGGAGCTAAGTATTTT. Its translation is CASSAEVGAKYF.